The 31 T cell receptor beta chains below all came from one sample that was sequenced in a study of cytomegalovirus exposure and HLA in healthy donors. The PCR ran on 60 Vbeta and 13 Jbeta primers. Clones were read by immunoSEQ multiplex PCR, and TCRdb kept only the in-frame ones, dropping some. The sample has around 140,000 clones; about 81% are singletons. The sequenced material came from PBMCs. These receptors all come from a woman in her forties or fifties in good health and CMV-seropositive.

The chain employs TRBV7-9 and TRBJ1-2; D is ambiguous. V dropped 3 bases and J dropped 5 bases, with 10 bases sitting between them. The CDR3 contains 13 residues. The germline V gene has CDR1 SEHNR and CDR2 FQNEAQ (reference sequence). The CDR3 loop reads CASSLLRNYGYTF. The CDR3 DNA is TGTGCCAGCAGCTTGTTGCGGAATTATGGCTACACCTTC. Full variable domain (rest looked up from reference TRBV7-9 and TRBJ1-2): DTGVSQNPRHKITKRGQNVTFRCDPISEHNRLYWYRQTLGQGPEFLTYFQNEAQLEKSRLLSDRFSAERPKGSFSTLEIQRTEQGDSAMYLCASSLLRNYGYTFGSGTRLTVV.

This clone was recorded once. The V gene is TRBV4-3, the J gene TRBJ1-1; D might be TRBD1 (6 bases). Trimming removed 2 bases at V and 1 base at J, with 11 bases between. Germline CDR1 reads LGHNA; CDR2 reads YSLEER. There are 15 residues in the CDR3. In DNA, the CDR3 is TGCGCCAGCAGCCAATTAGGACAGCCGAACACTGAAGCTTTCTTT. As protein: CASSQLGQPNTEAFF.

Only one count was recorded for this clone. The chain links TRBV4-2 to TRBJ2-7; the match to TRBD2 covers 8 bases. The CDR3 is 15 amino acids. V lost 1 base and J lost 7; bases outside the gene matches: 9. Germline V lookup: CDR1 LGHNA, CDR2 YNFKEQ. CDR3: CASSQVPAGGGEQYF. CDR3 sequence (DNA): TGTGCCAGCAGCCAAGTCCCTGCGGGAGGTGGGGAGCAGTACTTC.

This chain connects TRBV7-6 to TRBJ2-3; 9 positions agree with TRBD2. CDR3 size: 19 residues. Germline-derived CDR1 and CDR2 are SGHVS and FNYEAQ. V was clipped by 6 bases and J by 1 base; unmatched bases: 17. CDR3 residues: CASSGRAGGPFQGTDTQYF. CDR3 nucleotides: TGTGCCAGCAGTGGGAGAGCGGGGGGACCTTTCCAAGGCACAGATACGCAGTATTTT.

This clone was observed a few times. CDR3 nucleotides: TGCAGCGTTGAGGTGGCTCCCTATGGCTACACCTTC. The encoded protein is CSVEVAPYGYTF. V is TRBV29-1 and J is TRBJ1-2; D is undetermined. This CDR3 is 12 amino acids long. Per the germline V gene, CDR1 is SQVTM and CDR2 is ANQGSEA. The V end was cut by 3 bases, the J end by 4 bases, with 9 bases between.

In the case of this clone: One end of the junction varies from germline; a read error may be responsible. The genes are TRBV28 and TRBJ2-7; no reliable D call. This CDR3 region has 13 residues. CDR1 is MDHEN and CDR2 is SYDVKM in the germline V gene. The CDR3 spells CASSLPMVEFPNF. The CDR3 DNA reads as TGTGCCAGCAGCTTGCCAATGGTTGAGTTCCCTAACTTC.

This chain uses TRBV7-9 with TRBJ2-2; weak D call: TRBD2 (6 bases). The germline gives CDR1 SEHNR, CDR2 FQNEAQ (reference sequence). The CDR3 consists of 15 residues. V shed 5 bases and J shed 5 bases, with 15 bases lying between them. The DNA for the CDR3 is TGTGCCAGCAGCCCCCGACTAGTGAGAACCGGGGAGCTGTTTTTT. As protein: CASSPRLVRTGELFF.

The chain is built from TRBV19 and TRBJ1-5; tentatively, D is TRBD1 (6 bases). V was cut by 3 bases and J by 2 bases, with 29 bases left in between. Germline V CDR1 and CDR2: LNHDA, SQIVND (reference sequence). The CDR3 is made up of 21 amino acids. CDR3 nucleotide sequence: TGTGCCAGTAGTATCCCTCCTGCCGACTTAATACAGGGTTTGGGCAATCAGCCCCAGCATTTT. It translates to CASSIPPADLIQGLGNQPQHF.

The chain uses TRBV12-1 and TRBJ1-1; TRBD1, the table's D call, was not compared with the DNA. TRBV12-1 is given as a pseudogene. The CDR3 has 14 amino acids. The CDR3 DNA sequence: TGTGCCAGCAGCCAGGGGGGAGGGAACACTGAAGCTTTCTTT. Translation gives CASSQGGGNTEAFF.

The rearrangement joins TRBV9 to TRBJ2-5; D call uncertain. This CDR3 region has 17 residues. Germline V CDR1 and CDR2: SGDLS, YYNGEE. V was cut by 4 bases and J by 1 base, with 20 bases left in between. The CDR3 DNA is TGTGCCAGCAGCCCAACCGACGGCAGGTGGGCCCAAGAGACCCAGTACTTC. Amino acid sequence: CASSPTDGRWAQETQYF.

The chain recombines TRBV6-5 with TRBJ1-5; D call uncertain. The V gene's germline CDR1 is MNHEY and CDR2 SVGAGI. This CDR3 has 15 residues. V lost 2 bases and J 0 bases, leaving 8 bases between the germline ends. The CDR3: CASSYVADSNQPQHF. The CDR3 DNA is TGTGCCAGCAGTTACGTGGCGGATAGCAATCAGCCCCAGCATTTT.

This chain connects TRBV2 to TRBJ2-5, with 8 bases fitting TRBD2. The J segment lost 4 bases and the V segment lost 4 bases, leaving 5 bases of the junction unmatched. The germline gives CDR1 SNHLY, CDR2 FYNNEI. This CDR3 comprises 14 residues. The CDR3 reads CASSGMRGAETQYF. In nucleotides, the CDR3 is TGTGCCAGCAGTGGGATGCGGGGGGCAGAGACCCAGTACTTC. The entire variable domain, with the rest obtained from reference TRBV2 and TRBJ2-5, is as follows: EPEVTQTPSHQVTQMGQEVILRCVPISNHLYFYWYRQILGQKVEFLVSFYNNEISEKSEIFDDQFSVERPDGSNFTLKIRSTKLEDSAMYFCASSGMRGAETQYFGPGTRLLVL.

This chain links TRBV11-2 with TRBJ1-2; perhaps TRBD1 as D (6 bases). V shed 5 bases and J shed 4 bases, with 14 bases lying between them. From germline, CDR1 is SGHAT and CDR2 FQNNGV. The CDR3 loop spans 14 amino acids. CDR3 in DNA: TGTGCCAGCAGCCCCGGGACAATTTTCTATGGCTACACCTTC. It encodes CASSPGTIFYGYTF.

V usage is TRBV28 and J usage is TRBJ1-5, with D maybe TRBD1 (6 bases). Trimming took 4 bases from V and 5 from J, leaving 12 bases between them. Germline V gives CDR1 MDHEN, CDR2 SYDVKM. This CDR3 is 14 amino acids long. Here the CDR3 DNA reads TGTGCCAGCAGTTGGACAGAGGGATATCAGCCCCAGCATTTT. This sequence encodes CASSWTEGYQPQHF.

The CDR3 is CASSDRVDQPQHF. Here the CDR3 DNA reads TGTGCCAGCAGCGACAGGGTCGATCAGCCCCAGCATTTT. The chain combines TRBV6-6 with TRBJ1-5; 7 bases map to TRBD1. With 6 bases clipped from V and 5 bases from J, the junction kept 4 bases outside the gene matches. The CDR3 extends over 13 amino acids. In germline, CDR1 is MNHNY, CDR2 SVGAGI (reference sequence).

This rearrangement joins TRBV6-5 to TRBJ1-2; tentative D call: TRBD1 (5 bases). Germline V gene data show CDR1 as MNHEY and CDR2 as SVGAGI. CDR3 length equals 14 residues. The V end was cut by 7 bases, the J end by 3 bases, with 15 bases between. The CDR3 DNA sequence: TGTGCCAGCACCCACGGGGGGATCGACTATGGCTACACCTTC. This gives the protein CASTHGGIDYGYTF.

The CDR3 reads CASSGGASETQYF. The CDR3, as DNA: TGTGCCAGCAGTGGGGGGGCAAGCGAGACCCAGTACTTC. V and J are TRBV5-4 and TRBJ2-5; weak D call: TRBD2 (7 bases). V lost 5 bases and J 5 bases, leaving 13 bases between the germline ends. The germline gives CDR1 SGHNT, CDR2 YYREEE (reference sequence). The CDR3 has 13 amino acids.

V gene TRBV5-4 combines with J gene TRBJ1-6; D gene uncertain. Between the trimmed V and J ends, which lost 6 bases and 5 bases, there was a span of 15 bases. CDR1 SGHNT and CDR2 YYREEE come from the germline V gene (reference sequence). There are 15 residues in the CDR3. The CDR3 sequence is CASNLFGLDNSPLHF. In DNA form, the CDR3 reads TGTGCCAGCAACCTTTTCGGACTGGATAATTCACCCCTCCACTTT.

The chain uses TRBV27 and TRBJ2-7, with 7 bases aligning to TRBD2. This CDR3 spans 13 amino acids. CDR1 MNHEY and CDR2 SMNVEV come from the germline V gene (reference sequence). Losses at the gene ends were 6 bases for V and 3 bases for J; bases not matched to a gene: 5. This CDR3 reads CASSSGGYYEQYF. CDR3 DNA sequence: TGTGCCAGCAGCTCCGGGGGGTACTACGAGCAGTACTTC.

The sample holds one count of this clone. The chain carries TRBV6-5 and TRBJ2-1; 11 bases match TRBD2. J lost 7 bases, V lost 1 base, and 6 bases had no gene match. This CDR3 spans 16 amino acids. Germline CDR1 is MNHEY and CDR2 is SVGAGI. The CDR3 DNA sequence: TGTGCCAGCAGTTACTTAGCGGGAGGGCCGCGGAATGAGCAGTTCTTC. Translation: CASSYLAGGPRNEQFF.

The rearrangement joins TRBV14 to TRBJ2-5; 12 positions match TRBD2. The J segment lost 5 bases and the V segment lost 0 bases, leaving 4 bases of the junction unmatched. The germline V gene encodes CDR1 SGHDN and CDR2 FVKESK. This CDR3 contains 16 residues. The CDR3 region is CASSQEPGLAGETQYF. The CDR3 DNA reads TGTGCCAGCAGCCAAGAACCCGGACTAGCGGGGGAGACCCAGTACTTC.

The chain is built from TRBV28 and TRBJ1-2, with D perhaps matching TRBD1 (6 bases). The CDR3 consists of 16 residues. Germline CDR1 and CDR2: MDHEN and SYDVKM. V was shortened by 5 bases and J by 2 bases, with 18 bases between the two germline ends. CDR3 sequence: CASSPLGGAINYGYTF. The DNA of the CDR3 is TGTGCCAGCAGTCCCCTTGGGGGGGCGATCAACTATGGCTACACCTTC.

J is TRBJ1-4 and V is TRBV27, with 7 bases that match TRBD1. Germline V gives CDR1 MNHEY, CDR2 SMNVEV (reference sequence). V trimming: 5 bases; J trimming: 8 bases; junction bases outside the gene matches: 8. The CDR3 consists of 14 residues. CDR3 protein: CASSKGQTTEKLFF. The CDR3 DNA sequence: TGTGCCAGCAGTAAGGGACAGACCACGGAAAAACTGTTTTTT.

The sample holds a few counts of this clone. The V gene is TRBV30, the J gene TRBJ1-1; perhaps TRBD1 as D (5 bases). The V and J ends lost 1 base and 1 base respectively, with 7 bases between them. The CDR3 is 13 residues long. Germline CDR1 is GTSNPN and CDR2 is SVGIG (reference sequence). This CDR3 is CAWSGTPNTEAFF. DNA of the CDR3: TGTGCCTGGAGTGGGACACCGAACACTGAAGCTTTCTTT.

V gene TRBV10-3 combines with J gene TRBJ1-5; the match to TRBD1 covers 9 bases. Germline V gene data show CDR1 as ENHRY and CDR2 as SYGVKD. The J segment lost 6 bases and the V segment lost 5 bases, leaving 8 bases of the junction unmatched. The CDR3 sequence is 15 residues long. The CDR3 sequence is CAISSTGGLGQPQHF. DNA of the CDR3: TGTGCCATCAGTAGCACAGGGGGCCTGGGTCAGCCCCAGCATTTT.

This clone was observed a few times. The chain has TRBV28 and TRBJ2-5; 13 bases align to TRBD2. J lost 4 bases, V lost 7 bases, and 9 bases had no gene match. CDR1 MDHEN and CDR2 SYDVKM come from the germline V gene. The CDR3 spans 16 residues. The CDR3 coding sequence is TGTGCCAGCACCAACCACGGACTAGCGGGAGCAGAGACCCAGTACTTC. Amino acid sequence: CASTNHGLAGAETQYF.

The chain combines TRBV7-9 with TRBJ1-3; 7 bases are a match to TRBD1. V trimming: 1 base; J trimming: 6 bases; junction bases outside the gene matches: 3. In germline, CDR1 is SEHNR, CDR2 FQNEAQ (reference sequence). This CDR3 spans 14 amino acids. CDR3 bases: TGTGCCAGCAGCTTAGGGGACAGCATAAACACCATATATTTT. Protein product: CASSLGDSINTIYF.

V gene TRBV4-1 combines with J gene TRBJ1-1, with a tentative D call TRBD1 (5 bases). The ends were cut back, 1 base at V and 3 bases at J, with 15 bases in the middle. The CDR3 sequence is 16 residues long. CDR1 MGHRA and CDR2 YSYEKL come from the germline V gene. The CDR3 loop is CASSQAWGEGYTEAFF. In nucleotides, the CDR3 is TGCGCCAGCAGCCAAGCGTGGGGGGAGGGCTACACTGAAGCTTTCTTT.

V is TRBV6-6 and J is TRBJ2-5; D gene ambiguous. The CDR3 is made up of 14 amino acids. Germline CDR1 and CDR2: MNHNY and SVGAGI (reference sequence). V lost 0 bases, J lost 2 bases, and 7 bases lay in between. The CDR3 region is CASSYSSPQETQYF. CDR3 coding DNA: TGTGCCAGCAGTTACTCGTCCCCTCAAGAGACCCAGTACTTC.

J is TRBJ1-1 and V is TRBV7-9, with 8 positions matching TRBD1. Trimming removed 2 bases from V and 7 bases from J; junction bases left unmatched: 12. Germline values: CDR1 SEHNR, CDR2 FQNEAQ (reference sequence). CDR3 length equals 16 residues. This CDR3 is CASSLSGAQGASEAFF. The CDR3 DNA is TGTGCCAGCAGCTTATCGGGGGCCCAGGGGGCAAGTGAAGCTTTCTTT.

The gene calls are TRBV15 and TRBJ2-2, with 7 bases aligning to TRBD1. This CDR3 region has 17 residues. V was clipped by 1 base and J by 3 bases; unmatched bases: 8. Germline-derived CDR1 and CDR2 are LNHNV and YYDKDF (reference sequence). The CDR3 sequence: CATSRAPSGTDTGELFF. In nucleotides, the CDR3 is TGTGCCACCAGCAGAGCACCCTCCGGGACAGACACCGGGGAGCTGTTTTTT.